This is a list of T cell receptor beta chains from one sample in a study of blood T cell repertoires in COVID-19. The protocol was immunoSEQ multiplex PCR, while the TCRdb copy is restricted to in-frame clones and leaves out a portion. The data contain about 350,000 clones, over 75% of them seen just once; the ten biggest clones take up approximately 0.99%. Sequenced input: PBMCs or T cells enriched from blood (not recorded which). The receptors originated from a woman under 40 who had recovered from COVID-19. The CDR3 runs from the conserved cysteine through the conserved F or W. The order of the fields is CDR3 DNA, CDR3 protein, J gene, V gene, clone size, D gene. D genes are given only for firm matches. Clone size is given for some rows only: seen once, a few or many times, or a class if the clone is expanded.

TGTGCCAGCAACCCCGGACTAGCGGGGGGTCGGTACCAAGAGACCCAGTACTTC,CASNPGLAGGRYQETQYF,TRBJ2-5,TRBV2,.,TRBD2
TGTGCCAGCAGTCGACAGGGGGTCTCTTCACCCCTCCACTTT,CASSRQGVSSPLHF,TRBJ1-6,TRBV27,.,TRBD1
TGCGCCAGCAGCCAGGGGGACAGAAACTATGGCTACACCTTC,CASSQGDRNYGYTF,TRBJ1-2,TRBV4-1,.,TRBD1
TGTGCCAGCAGTTTGTTAATGAACACTGAAGCTTTCTTT,CASSLLMNTEAFF,TRBJ1-1,TRBV28,.,.
TGTGCCAGCAGCCAAGTCGGCAGGGAGGCCTACGAGCAGTACTTC,CASSQVGREAYEQYF,TRBJ2-7,TRBV14,.,.
TGTGCCAGCAGTCAGACTAGCGGCTCCTACGAGCAGTACTTC,CASSQTSGSYEQYF,TRBJ2-7,TRBV7-2,.,TRBD2
TGTGCCATCAGCGGGACAGAAAATCAGCCCCAGCATTTT,CAISGTENQPQHF,TRBJ1-5,TRBV10-3,.,TRBD1
TGTGCCAGCAGCTGGGGGACCGGGACAGGGTTGGGCCCGTACAATGAGCAGTTCTTC,CASSWGTGTGLGPYNEQFF,TRBJ2-1,TRBV5-6,.,TRBD1
TGTGCCAGCAGTCCGGTGGGCGGGAATCAGCCCCAGCATTTT,CASSPVGGNQPQHF,TRBJ1-5,TRBV5-5,.,.
TGTGCCAGCAGTTCCCCTCAGACAGTCCCAGCTAACTATGGCTACACCTTC,CASSSPQTVPANYGYTF,TRBJ1-2,TRBV28,.,.
TGTGCCAGCAGCGCAGGCTATAATGAGCAGTTCTTC,CASSAGYNEQFF,TRBJ2-1,TRBV11-2,few,.
TGTGCCAGCAGCCCAAGGCAGGACGGGGGCTATGGCTACACCTTC,CASSPRQDGGYGYTF,TRBJ1-2,TRBV4-2,.,.
TGTGCCACCACCAGGGACAGGGGATCCACTGAAGCTTTCTTT,CATTRDRGSTEAFF,TRBJ1-1,TRBV15,.,TRBD1
TGTGCCAGCAGCGATCCGGGGGGACAGGGTTTACGCAATGAGCAGTTCTTC,CASSDPGGQGLRNEQFF,TRBJ2-1,TRBV3-1/TRBV3-2,once,TRBD1
TGCGCCAGCAAGACGGACACCAACACTGAAGCTTTCTTT,CASKTDTNTEAFF,TRBJ1-1,TRBV10-2,few,.
TGTGCCATCAGGGAGGTGGGTAGCGGGTCCTCCTACGAGCAGTACTTC,CAIREVGSGSSYEQYF,TRBJ2-7,TRBV10-3,.,TRBD2
TGTGCCAGCAGCTTAGTCAGGGGGCTTGAAAAACTGTTTTTT,CASSLVRGLEKLFF,TRBJ1-4,TRBV11-2,.,TRBD1
TGTGCCAGCAGTCCCGGACAGGGAAGACTCGGCTACGAGCAGTACTTC,CASSPGQGRLGYEQYF,TRBJ2-7,TRBV27,.,TRBD1
TGTGCCAGCTCACCACGGACAGGGGGAAATTCACCCCTCCACTTT,CASSPRTGGNSPLHF,TRBJ1-6,TRBV18,.,TRBD1
TGTGCCAGCAACCTTCGGACTAGTCGCACAGATACGCAGTATTTT,CASNLRTSRTDTQYF,TRBJ2-3,TRBV11-1,.,TRBD2
TGTGCCCTTGCCGTGGGGGCCGCTATGCCCCTCCACTTT,CALAVGAAMPLHF,TRBJ1-6,TRBV30,.,.
TGTGCCAGCAGCTTAGTAGCCGCAATTCGCAATGAGCAGTTCTTC,CASSLVAAIRNEQFF,TRBJ2-1,TRBV7-9,.,.
TGTGCCAGCAGTGAATTTCCAGTCTCGGGAAACACCATATATTTT,CASSEFPVSGNTIYF,TRBJ1-3,TRBV25-1,once,.
TGTGCCAGCAGGGGCGACACCGCCGGCACCGGGGAGCTGTTTTTT,CASRGDTAGTGELFF,TRBJ2-2,TRBV2,.,.
TGTGCCAGCTCACAACCGGGACAGGGAACGGAACTGTTTTTT,CASSQPGQGTELFF,TRBJ1-4,TRBV18,.,TRBD1
TGTGCCAGCATGGTGGGGCCATCGGGCCCTGAAGCTTTCTTT,CASMVGPSGPEAFF,TRBJ1-1,TRBV5-6,.,.
TGCGCCAGCAGCTTGGAAGAGGGATCCTTCTATGGAGGCTACACCTTC,CASSLEEGSFYGGYTF,TRBJ1-2,TRBV5-1,.,.
TGTGCCAGCAGCTTCGGTTCTACGGCTTTCTTT,CASSFGSTAFF,TRBJ1-1,TRBV5-6,.,.
TGTGCCAGCAGTTACTCGAGGGGGGGCTCGGAGACCCAGTACTTC,CASSYSRGGSETQYF,TRBJ2-5,TRBV6-2/TRBV6-3,.,.
TGTGCCAGCAGCGTAGGGCCTAGCGGGGGGGAAGAGACCCAGTACTTC,CASSVGPSGGEETQYF,TRBJ2-5,TRBV9,few,TRBD2
TGCAGTGCTAGGGCCAAAGAGACCCAGTACTTC,CSARAKETQYF,TRBJ2-5,TRBV20-1,once,.
TGTGCCAGCAGCGCGAACTCCGGGACTAGCGGGGGTTACCAAGAGACCCAGTACTTC,CASSANSGTSGGYQETQYF,TRBJ2-5,TRBV13,.,TRBD2
TGTGCCAGCAGCCACGACAGGACTAACTATGGCTACACCTTC,CASSHDRTNYGYTF,TRBJ1-2,TRBV5-6,few,.
TGTGCCAGCACGCCAGGGGGGACAGGGGGCTTTGGCTACACCTTC,CASTPGGTGGFGYTF,TRBJ1-2,TRBV28,.,TRBD1
TGTGCCAGCAGCCAAGATGACCCCCTACAGGTACCTAATTCACCCCTCCACTTT,CASSQDDPLQVPNSPLHF,TRBJ1-6,TRBV3-1/TRBV3-2,.,.